This T cell receptor (beta chain) originates from a study of blood T cell repertoires in COVID-19. The ends were cut back, 5 bases at V and 4 bases at J, with 14 bases in the middle. The CDR3 covers 14 residues. Germline V gives CDR1 SEHNR, CDR2 FQNEAQ (reference sequence). Everyone who took part was roughly 18 to 89 years old, and they came from about 23 US areas. Two consecutive negative NP/OP PCR tests, clearance, or resolved symptoms defined Cohort 3 recovery. In the authors' methods: Estimation of nucleated cell counts relied on the amplification of reference gene primers. Profiling relied on immunoSEQ multiplex PCR, and the TCRdb table lists in-frame clones only, not all of them. V and J calls and clone size come straight from that table; D and trimming were deduced from the DNA. The sample contains nearly 200,000 clones, roughly 80% of which appear only once.

V is TRBV7-9 and J is TRBJ1-2; a possible D gene is TRBD1 (6 bases). The sequence was obtained from a middle-aged man who had recovered from COVID-19. The sample consisted of PBMCs or T cells enriched from blood (not recorded which). This chain's CDR3 is CASSQGQGPYGYTF. CDR3 coding DNA: TGTGCCAGCAGCCAAGGGCAGGGGCCCTATGGCTACACCTTC.